What follows is one T cell receptor (beta chain) and its context. Its binding antigen is unknown. Per-base quality was not reported, and no clone a single base away is much larger than it. Measured from the cysteine to the phenylalanine, the CDR3 is 15 residues long. Here the CDR3 DNA is all that survives: 45 bases in frame from base 1. The V end gives up 3 bases and the J end 0 bases, leaving 0 bases in the junction not matched to a gene. CDR1 and CDR2 are drawn from the germline V gene: SGHTA, FQGNSA. These data come from a study of cytomegalovirus exposure and HLA in healthy donors (dated by TCRdb to about 2017). Looking at the study overall: An earlier analysis of approximately 640 of the donors reported more than 250 Gb of sequence data and some 120 million unique TCR beta sequences from some 180 million T cells. An early release that covered about 640 HLA-typed donors contained about 300 gigabases of sequencing data and tens of millions of unique TCR sequences. The genetic ancestry cluster associated with self-reported Caucasian donors included around 76% of the approximately 400 genotyped donors. The aim of the study was to test whether cataloging public T cell receptors could identify signatures of past pathogen exposure. The study used immunosequencing to profile the T cell repertoires of hundreds of subjects and linked those repertoires to cytomegalovirus serostatus. A separate validation cohort of approximately 120 different subjects was used in addition to the 666-subject first cohort. The study combined high-throughput TCR immunosequencing, statistical association of individual TCRs with disease status, and machine learning to predict cytomegalovirus infection status. A later analysis re-analyzed previously published TCR beta repertoires from 650 to 800 donors and added high-resolution HLA genotyping to study TCR occurrence patterns. In the later analysis, no new phenotypic data were used to find candidate immune exposures; instead, reliance was placed on TCR beta sequences and their occurrence across donors. To decide whether each TCR beta V gene segment behaved as functional or pseudogenic, an earlier analysis of some 600 of the donors relied on high-throughput TCR beta sequencing. Donor age, sex, ethnicity and CMV serostatus were compiled alongside the repertoire data. Genome-wide SNP genotypes for about 55% of the roughly 670 donors were used in a later genetic analysis, which treated that subset as a discovery cohort. Every discovery cohort repertoire had been produced on one sequencing platform. Class I and class II HLA loci were covered by the typing at four-digit resolution. Typing coverage differed by locus: A, B, C, DRB1 and DQB1 were typed in roughly 629-630 donors, DQA1 in approximately 520, DPA1 in 606, and DPB1 in just under 490. Five DR-DQ haplotypes were handled as single units for association and clustering because linkage in the cohort was strong. On average, around 240,000 unique TCR beta nucleotide sequences were sequenced per donor among more than 350 genotyped donors of the cohort, with roughly 19% of those sequences being non-productive. Beyond this particular receptor, the publication reports: V-gene and J-gene trimming of TCR beta chains was associated with a missense DCLRE1C variant in a later genetic analysis, and the association was replicated in an independent cohort. Three of the identified cytomegalovirus-associated TCR beta chains were confirmed in vitro to be specific for cytomegalovirus antigens. A cluster of highly shared sequence variants was judged likely to represent a technical artifact of the sequencing pipeline. According to a later genetic analysis, donors in an Asian-associated ancestry cluster had fewer N-insertions in productive TCRs than the roughly 700-donor mean. The 87-base-pair reads could not distinguish some IMGT-functional V segments, including TRBV6-2 and TRBV6-3, so those segments were excluded. When HLA alleles, especially DR and DQ, strongly co-occurred, TCR associations were difficult to assign to individual alleles. According to a later analysis, TCR association rates differed among HLA loci, with DRB1 alleles showing the most associated TCRs and HLA-C alleles showing the fewest. Because some donors lacked HLA typing at each locus, the association tests relied only on the typed subset. A later analysis found that HLA-associated TCR beta chains were more clonally expanded and had lower generation probabilities than equally common non-associated chains. Correlated functional status among segregating V segments might be attributable to linkage disequilibrium, but an unknown experimental factor could not be ruled out. Because counts were too low, around 17 rarely observed V segments, including chromosome 9 orphons, were left out of the earlier analysis of approximately 580 of the donors. Only TCR beta chains were sequenced in this cohort, and the absence of alpha or paired-chain data limited detectable features. Sequencing depth was assumed to be roughly uniform across donors in the presence/absence analyses, though that assumption may not hold. The study listed approximately 150 TCR beta chains as associated with cytomegalovirus. Cytomegalovirus status was reported to be diagnosed by the classifier with high specificity and sensitivity in both the original and validation cohorts. Across donors, most TCR sequences were observed very rarely, whereas some public TCRs were present in many individuals. It was suggested by the authors that the approach could potentially be generalized to other disease states and immunological phenotypes. A further reported finding was that TCR beta sequences accurately predicted the HLA-A and HLA-B alleles for most subjects in the first cohort. In an earlier analysis of a few hundred of the donors, most TCR beta V segments were observed in productive rearrangements about 87% or about 30% of the time, broadly matching IMGT annotations. A later analysis found that most CMV-associated TCR beta chains appeared HLA-restricted, with HLA associations seemingly driven largely by CMV exposure. A later analysis associated 16,951 TCR beta sequences with specific HLA alleles at a false discovery rate of 0.05. In a later analysis, several top co-occurrence clusters were reported to appear linked to parvovirus B19, influenza, CMV and Epstein-Barr virus. For the cohort, immune exposure information was limited to CMV serostatus.

The cohort was made up of 650 to 700 healthy bone marrow donors. At the time of sampling, every cohort member was nominally healthy, though immune exposures that went unrecorded were likely present. The donor was CMV seropositive and was included in the group of around 300 seropositive cohort members. A peripheral blood sample was collected from each donor, and TCR beta sequencing was performed on peripheral blood mononuclear cells. The Qiagen DNeasy Blood Extraction Kit was used to extract genomic DNA from the blood cell samples. The library was made by the immunoSEQ multiplex PCR assay. For the multiplex PCR, a mixture combining 60 forward primers for TCR Vbeta segments and 13 reverse primers for TCR Jbeta segments was used. The CDR3 region of rearranged TCR beta genes was amplified from genomic DNA by a multiplex PCR assay. Amplified TCR beta libraries were sequenced as 87-base-pair reads on the Illumina HiSeq System. Per the authors' processing: A later analysis counted 75 million to 100 million unique TCR beta chains across the 666 repertoires, and 10 million to 11 million of these chains were shared by at least two donors. Raw reads were error-corrected and collapsed into unique sequences with a nearest-neighbor algorithm that merged closely related sequences to remove PCR and sequencing errors. Alignment of CDR3 sequences to IMGT reference sequences was used to assign V, D and J gene segments. For a sequence to be retained, a match of at least six nucleotides was required to both a V gene segment and a J gene segment. Rearrangements were classified as productive when the CDR3 lacked stop codons and remained in frame with V and J, and all other rearrangements were classified as non-productive. CDR3 was defined according to IMGT convention as the region running from the second conserved V-encoded cysteine to the conserved J-encoded phenylalanine. Sequences without an unambiguous match to a single V gene segment were excluded from the earlier analysis of about 600 of the donors. An earlier analysis of about 590 of the donors classified V segments as functional when productive rearrangements were above 56.7% and as segregating when the standard deviation between donors was above 5%. A statistical classification framework was built for diagnosing cytomegalovirus status from the catalog of TCR beta chain sequences. A later analysis assigned V and J genes by comparing TCR nucleotide sequences with IMGT/GENE-DB human TR gene sequences. A later analysis assigned CDR3 sequences and most-parsimonious VDJ recombination scenarios with the TCRdist pipeline. A later analysis defined each TCR beta chain by its CDR3 amino acid sequence plus V-gene family, and excluded reads lacking a unique V-gene family. In a later analysis, approximately 640 highly shared, low-generation-probability nucleotide sequences were removed to address suspected cross-contamination and a sequencing artifact. In a later analysis, a clonal expansion index was calculated for each public chain from normalized within-repertoire ranks of inferred template counts. A later analysis computed generation probabilities with a VDJ recombination model fitted to out-of-frame rearrangements, and checked the results against IGoR. A later analysis scored TCR-TCR, TCR-HLA and TCR-CMV co-occurrence with hypergeometric tests, applying a repertoire-size bias correction to TCR pairs. False discovery rates were estimated in a later analysis by permuting HLA or CMV assignments 20 times. In a later analysis, co-occurring TCRs were grouped using DBSCAN, and TCRdist sequence similarity was added for clustering within HLA-allele-positive subsets. Co-occurrence clustering excluded repertoires with fewer than 30,000 or more than 120,000 public chains, plus five with anomalous nucleotide sharing. In its TCRdb copy, this immuneACCESS table keeps in-frame sequences only and misses some clones. Where compared with another copy, unresolved V genes explain less than half of these, and the others have no known cause. D and trimming were read from the DNA, whereas the V and J calls and clone size are those reported in that table. The sample records 200,000 or so clones, around 81% of which are singletons. Around 2.1% of the sample belongs to the ten largest clones.

The V gene is TRBV7-2 and the J gene is TRBJ2-3; TRBD2 fits 10 bases in the junction. The sequencing sample was made of PBMCs. The TCR sequence derives from a woman younger than 30 in good health and CMV-seropositive. The nucleotides are TGTGCCAGCAGCTTGGGACTAGCGAGCACAGATACGCAGTATTTT. Translation gives CASSLGLASTDTQYF.